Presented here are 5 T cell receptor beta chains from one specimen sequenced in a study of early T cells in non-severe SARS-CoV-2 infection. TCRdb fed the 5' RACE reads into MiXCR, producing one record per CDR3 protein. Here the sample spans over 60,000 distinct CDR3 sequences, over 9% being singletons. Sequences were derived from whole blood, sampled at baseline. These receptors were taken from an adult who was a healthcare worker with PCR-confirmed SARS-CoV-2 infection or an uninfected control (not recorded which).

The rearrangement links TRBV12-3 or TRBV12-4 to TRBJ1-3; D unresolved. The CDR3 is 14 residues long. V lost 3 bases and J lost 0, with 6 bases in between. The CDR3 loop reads CASSFSSSGNTIYF. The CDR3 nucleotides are TGTGCCAGCAGTTTTTCCAGCTCTGGAAACACCATATATTTT.

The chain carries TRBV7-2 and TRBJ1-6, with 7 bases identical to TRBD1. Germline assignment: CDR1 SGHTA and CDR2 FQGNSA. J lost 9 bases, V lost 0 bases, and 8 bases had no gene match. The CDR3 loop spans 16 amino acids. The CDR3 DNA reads TGTGCCAGCAGCTTAGCAGCAGACAGGGATGGTTCACCCCTCCACTTT. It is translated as CASSLAADRDGSPLHF.

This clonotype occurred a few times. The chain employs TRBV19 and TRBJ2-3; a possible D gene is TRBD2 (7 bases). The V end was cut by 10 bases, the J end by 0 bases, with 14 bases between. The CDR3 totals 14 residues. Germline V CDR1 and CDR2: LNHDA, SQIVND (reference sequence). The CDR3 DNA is TGTGCCACCAAAGAGGGGGGGAGCACAGATACGCAGTATTTT. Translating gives CATKEGGSTDTQYF.

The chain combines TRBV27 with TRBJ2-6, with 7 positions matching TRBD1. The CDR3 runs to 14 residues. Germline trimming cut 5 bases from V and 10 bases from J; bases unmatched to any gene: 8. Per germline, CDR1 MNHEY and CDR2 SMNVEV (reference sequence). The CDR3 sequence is CASSPGTAPNVLTF. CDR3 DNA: TGTGCCAGCAGTCCCGGGACAGCCCCAAACGTCCTGACTTTC.

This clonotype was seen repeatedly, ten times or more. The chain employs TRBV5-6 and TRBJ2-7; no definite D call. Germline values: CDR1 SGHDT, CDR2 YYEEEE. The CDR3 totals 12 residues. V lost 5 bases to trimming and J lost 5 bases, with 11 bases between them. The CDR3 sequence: CASSPGQHEQYF. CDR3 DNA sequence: TGTGCCAGCAGTCCGGGCCAGCACGAGCAGTACTTC.